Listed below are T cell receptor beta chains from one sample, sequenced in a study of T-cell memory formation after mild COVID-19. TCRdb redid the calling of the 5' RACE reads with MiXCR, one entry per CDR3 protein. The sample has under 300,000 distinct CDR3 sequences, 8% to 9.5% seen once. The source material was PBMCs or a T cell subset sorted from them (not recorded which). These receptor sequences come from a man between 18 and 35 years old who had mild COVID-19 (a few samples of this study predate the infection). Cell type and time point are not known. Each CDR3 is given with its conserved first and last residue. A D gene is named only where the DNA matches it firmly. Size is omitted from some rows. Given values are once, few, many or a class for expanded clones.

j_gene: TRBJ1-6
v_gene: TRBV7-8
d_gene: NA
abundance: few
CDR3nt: TGTGCCAGCAGCGCTGGACGAGCGAATTCACCCCTCCACTTT
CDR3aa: CASSAGRANSPLHF

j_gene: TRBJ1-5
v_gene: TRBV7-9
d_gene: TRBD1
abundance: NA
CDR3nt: TGTGCCAGCAGCCGGGGACAGGAGTATAGCAATCAGCCCCAGCATTTT
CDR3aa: CASSRGQEYSNQPQHF

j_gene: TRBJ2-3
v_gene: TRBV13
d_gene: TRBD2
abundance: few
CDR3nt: TGTGCCAGCAGCGTTAGCGGGGGCCAAGGTACGCAGTATTTT
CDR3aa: CASSVSGGQGTQYF

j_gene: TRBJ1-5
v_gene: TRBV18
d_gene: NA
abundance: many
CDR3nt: TGTGCCAGCTCACCGAGCCTAGACAACCATCAGCCCCAGCATTTT
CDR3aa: CASSPSLDNHQPQHF

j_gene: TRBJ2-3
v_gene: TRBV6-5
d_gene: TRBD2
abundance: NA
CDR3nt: TGTGCCAGCAGTGCGACTAGCGGGGGGAGGGCAGATACGCAGTATTTT
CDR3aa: CASSATSGGRADTQYF

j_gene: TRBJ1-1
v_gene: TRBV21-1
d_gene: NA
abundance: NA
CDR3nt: TGTGCCAGCAGCAAACTAAACGGGGGCTCAGAGAACACTGAAGCTTTCTTT
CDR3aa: CASSKLNGGSENTEAFF

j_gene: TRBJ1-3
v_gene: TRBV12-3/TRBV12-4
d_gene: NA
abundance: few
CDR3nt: TGTGCCAGCAGTTTACGGGGGCTTGGAAACACCATATATTTT
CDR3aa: CASSLRGLGNTIYF

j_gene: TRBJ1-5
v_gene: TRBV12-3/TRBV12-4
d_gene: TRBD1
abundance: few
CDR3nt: TGTGCCAGCAGTCGGGACAGCGCACAGCCCCAGCATTTT
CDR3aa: CASSRDSAQPQHF

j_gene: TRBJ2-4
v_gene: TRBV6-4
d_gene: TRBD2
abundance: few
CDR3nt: TGTGCCAGCAGTGCCTTGGCGGGGGGAAAAAACATTCAGTACTTC
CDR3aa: CASSALAGGKNIQYF

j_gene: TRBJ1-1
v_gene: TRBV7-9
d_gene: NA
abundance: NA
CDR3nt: TGTGCCAGCAGCCTCCTACCAGAGAACACTGAAGCTTTCTTT
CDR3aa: CASSLLPENTEAFF

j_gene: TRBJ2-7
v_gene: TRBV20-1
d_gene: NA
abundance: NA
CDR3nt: TGCAGTGCTAGAGATCCTAACGGCGCTGTCGGCGAGCAGTACTTC
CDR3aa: CSARDPNGAVGEQYF

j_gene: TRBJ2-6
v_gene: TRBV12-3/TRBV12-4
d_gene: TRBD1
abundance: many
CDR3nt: TGTGCCAGCAGGCAAGGGACAGCTGGGGCCAACGTCCTGACTTTC
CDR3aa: CASRQGTAGANVLTF

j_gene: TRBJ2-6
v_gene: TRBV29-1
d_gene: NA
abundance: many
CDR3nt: TGCAGCGTTGCCATGGTCGGGGCCAACGTCCTGACTTTC
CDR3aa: CSVAMVGANVLTF

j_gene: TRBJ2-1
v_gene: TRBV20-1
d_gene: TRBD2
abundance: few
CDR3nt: TGCAGTGCCCGACCGGGACTAGCGGGGGAGTTTGACAATGAGCAGTTCTTC
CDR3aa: CSARPGLAGEFDNEQFF

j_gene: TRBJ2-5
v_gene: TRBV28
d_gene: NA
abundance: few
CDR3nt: TGTGCCAGCAGTTTATCCCCGGGCCTAGGGGGGTTGGCAGAGACCCAGTACTTC
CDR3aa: CASSLSPGLGGLAETQYF

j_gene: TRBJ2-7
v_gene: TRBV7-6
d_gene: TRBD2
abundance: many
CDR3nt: TGTGCCAGCAGCCCGACGACTAGCGGGAATACCTACGAGCAGTACTTC
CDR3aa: CASSPTTSGNTYEQYF

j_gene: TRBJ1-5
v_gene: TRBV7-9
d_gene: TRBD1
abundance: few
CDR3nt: TGTGCCAGCAGCTTGGCAGGGGGTAGCTATCAGCCCCAGCATTTT
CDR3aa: CASSLAGGSYQPQHF

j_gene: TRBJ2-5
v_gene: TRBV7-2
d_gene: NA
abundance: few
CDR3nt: TGTGCCAGCAGCTTTACCGGTGGTTTGGAGACCCAGTACTTC
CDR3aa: CASSFTGGLETQYF

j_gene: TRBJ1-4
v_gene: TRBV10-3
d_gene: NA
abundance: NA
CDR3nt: TGTGCCATCAGTGTCAGGGAACATGAAAAACTGTTTTTT
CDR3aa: CAISVREHEKLFF

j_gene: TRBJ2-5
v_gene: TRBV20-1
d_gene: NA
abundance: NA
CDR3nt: TGCAGTGCTACCGCGCGTCGCGCCGGGTTGGAGACCCAGTACTTC
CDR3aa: CSATARRAGLETQYF

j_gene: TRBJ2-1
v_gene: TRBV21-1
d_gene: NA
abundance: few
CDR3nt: TGTGCCAGCAGCAAAGAGGTGCGACTAGGTAATGAGCAGTTCTTC
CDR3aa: CASSKEVRLGNEQFF

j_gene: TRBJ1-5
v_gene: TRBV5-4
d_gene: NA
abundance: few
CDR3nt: TGTGCCAGCAGCGACGGGACCGAAAATCAGCCCCAGCATTTT
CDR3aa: CASSDGTENQPQHF

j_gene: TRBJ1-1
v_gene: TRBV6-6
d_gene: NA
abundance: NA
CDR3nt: TGTGCCAGCCTCTCAGGTAACAATTGGGGCACTGAAGCTTTCTTT
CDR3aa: CASLSGNNWGTEAFF

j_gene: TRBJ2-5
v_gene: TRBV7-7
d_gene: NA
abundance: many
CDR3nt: TGTGCCAGCAGCCGATATTTTGAAGGGCGAGAGACCCAGTACTTC
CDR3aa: CASSRYFEGRETQYF

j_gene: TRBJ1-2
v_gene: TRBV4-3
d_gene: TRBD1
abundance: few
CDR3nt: TGCGCCAGCAGCCAAGATTCCTGGGGACAGAACTATGGCTACACCTTC
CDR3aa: CASSQDSWGQNYGYTF

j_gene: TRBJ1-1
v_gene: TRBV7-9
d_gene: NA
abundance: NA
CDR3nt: TGTGCCAGCAGCTTAGACGGGGGCGAAGCTTTCTTT
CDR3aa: CASSLDGGEAFF

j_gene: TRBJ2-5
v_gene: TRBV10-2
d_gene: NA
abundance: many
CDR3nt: TGCGCCAGCACAGGATTTGGGACTGGCCAAGAGACCCAGTACTTC
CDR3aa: CASTGFGTGQETQYF

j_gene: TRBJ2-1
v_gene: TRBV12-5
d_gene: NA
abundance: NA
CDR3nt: TGTGCTAGTGGTTCCGGAGCTAATGAGCAGTTCTTC
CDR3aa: CASGSGANEQFF

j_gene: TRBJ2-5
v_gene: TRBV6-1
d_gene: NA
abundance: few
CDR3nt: TGTGCCAGCCGACCTGGGGTTGCGGTAGAGACCCAGTACTTC
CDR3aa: CASRPGVAVETQYF

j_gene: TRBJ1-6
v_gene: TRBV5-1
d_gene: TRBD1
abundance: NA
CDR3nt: TGCGCCAGCAGCTTGGGGCAGGGGGGCTCCTATAATTCACCCCTCCACTTT
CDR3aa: CASSLGQGGSYNSPLHF

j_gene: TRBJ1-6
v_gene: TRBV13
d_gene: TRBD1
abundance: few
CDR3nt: TGTGCCAGCAGCTTAAGCAGGGGGAGTTCCTATAATTCACCCCTCCACTTT
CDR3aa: CASSLSRGSSYNSPLHF

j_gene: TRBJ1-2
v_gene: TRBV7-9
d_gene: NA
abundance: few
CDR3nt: TGTGCCAGCAGCTTATTGAACACCCTATCTAACTATGGCTACACCTTC
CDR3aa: CASSLLNTLSNYGYTF

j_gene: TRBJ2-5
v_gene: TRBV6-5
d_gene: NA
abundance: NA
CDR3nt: TGTGCCAGCAGTTACTTCGGGAGCCCGCAAGAGACCCAGTACTTC
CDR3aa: CASSYFGSPQETQYF

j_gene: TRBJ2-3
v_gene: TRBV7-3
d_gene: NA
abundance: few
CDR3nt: TGTGCCAGCAGCTTAAAAGGCAGTCGCACAGATACGCAGTATTTT
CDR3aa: CASSLKGSRTDTQYF

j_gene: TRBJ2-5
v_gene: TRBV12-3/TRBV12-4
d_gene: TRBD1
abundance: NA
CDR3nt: TGTGCCAGCAGTAGGGACAGAAAAGAGACCCAGTACTTC
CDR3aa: CASSRDRKETQYF

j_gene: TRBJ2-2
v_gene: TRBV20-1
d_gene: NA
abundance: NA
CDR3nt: TGCAGTGCTAGCGGGGGCCTGAACACCGGGGAGCTGTTTTTT
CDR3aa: CSASGGLNTGELFF

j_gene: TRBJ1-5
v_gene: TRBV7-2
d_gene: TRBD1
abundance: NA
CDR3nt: TGTGCCAGCAGCCGGGACAGGGTTCAGACCCAGCATTTT
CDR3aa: CASSRDRVQTQHF

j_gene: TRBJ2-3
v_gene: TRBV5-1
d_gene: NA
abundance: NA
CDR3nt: TGCGCCAGCAGCTGGAGACAGGGACTCACAGATACGCAGTATTTT
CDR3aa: CASSWRQGLTDTQYF

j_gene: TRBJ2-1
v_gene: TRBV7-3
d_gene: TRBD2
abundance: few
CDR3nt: TGTGCCAGCAGCCAAGGGTCCCCTAGCGGGGGCAAGGATGAGCAGTTCTTC
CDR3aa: CASSQGSPSGGKDEQFF

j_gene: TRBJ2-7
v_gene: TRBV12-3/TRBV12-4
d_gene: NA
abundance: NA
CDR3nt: TGTGCCAGCACTCCAATCCCGGGCTGGGGCGAGCAGTACTTC
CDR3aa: CASTPIPGWGEQYF

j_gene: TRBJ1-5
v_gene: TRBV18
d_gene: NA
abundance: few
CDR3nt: TGTGCCAGCTCACTTATTAGCAATCAGCCCCAGCATTTT
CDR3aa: CASSLISNQPQHF

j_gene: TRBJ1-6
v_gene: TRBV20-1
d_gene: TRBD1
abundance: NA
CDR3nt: TGCAGTGCTAGCACAACAGGGGACGTAAATTCACCCCTCCACTTT
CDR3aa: CSASTTGDVNSPLHF